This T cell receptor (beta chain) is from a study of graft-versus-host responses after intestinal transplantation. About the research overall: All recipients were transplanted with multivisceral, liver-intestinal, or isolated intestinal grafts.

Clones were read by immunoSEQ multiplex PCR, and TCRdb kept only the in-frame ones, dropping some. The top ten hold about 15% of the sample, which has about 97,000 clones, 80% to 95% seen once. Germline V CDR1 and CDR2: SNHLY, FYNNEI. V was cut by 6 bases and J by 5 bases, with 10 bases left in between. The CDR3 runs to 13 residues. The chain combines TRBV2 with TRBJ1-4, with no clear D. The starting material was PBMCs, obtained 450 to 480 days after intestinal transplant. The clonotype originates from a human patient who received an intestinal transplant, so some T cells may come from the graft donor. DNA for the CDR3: TGTGCCAGCAGCGTCCCCGTGAATGAAAAACTGTTTTTT. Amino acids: CASSVPVNEKLFF.